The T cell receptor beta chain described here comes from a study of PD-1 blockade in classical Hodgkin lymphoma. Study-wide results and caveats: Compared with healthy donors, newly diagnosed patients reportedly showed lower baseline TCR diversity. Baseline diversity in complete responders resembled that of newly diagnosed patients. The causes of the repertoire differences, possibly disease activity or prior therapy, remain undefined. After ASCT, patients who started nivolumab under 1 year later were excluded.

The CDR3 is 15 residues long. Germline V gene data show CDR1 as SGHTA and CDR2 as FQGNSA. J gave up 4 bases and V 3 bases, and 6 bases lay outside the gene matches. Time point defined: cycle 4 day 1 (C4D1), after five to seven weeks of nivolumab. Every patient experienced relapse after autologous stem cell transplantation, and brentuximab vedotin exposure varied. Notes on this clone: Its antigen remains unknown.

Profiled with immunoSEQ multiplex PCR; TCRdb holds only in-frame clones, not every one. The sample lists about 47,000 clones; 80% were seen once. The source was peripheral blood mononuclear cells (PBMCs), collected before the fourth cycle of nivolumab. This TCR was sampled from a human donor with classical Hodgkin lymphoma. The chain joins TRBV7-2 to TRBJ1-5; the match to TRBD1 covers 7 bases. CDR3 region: CASSLGDRANQPQHF. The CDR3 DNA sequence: TGTGCCAGCAGCTTGGGAGACAGGGCGAATCAGCCCCAGCATTTT.